This T cell receptor (beta chain) was obtained from a study of blood T cell repertoires in COVID-19. Looking at the study overall: The cDNA or gDNA used as material had been derived from T cells, B-cell-depleted T cells, or PBMCs.

The data were produced by immunoSEQ multiplex PCR, yet TCRdb's version contains in-frame clones alone and is incomplete. The sample records 200,000 to 250,000 clones, approximately 90% being singletons. CDR1 SGHNT and CDR2 YYREEE come from the germline V gene (reference sequence). The CDR3 has 15 residues. V lost 2 bases, J lost 10 bases, and 14 bases stayed unmatched. The receptor comes from a man aged 25-45 years with COVID-19, enrolled during active disease. Sequencing input: peripheral blood. This rearrangement joins TRBV5-4 to TRBJ1-1; TRBD1 agrees at 7 bases. CDR3 residues: CASSFPGGLSVGAFF. DNA for the CDR3: TGTGCCAGCAGCTTCCCAGGGGGATTGTCTGTCGGAGCTTTCTTT.